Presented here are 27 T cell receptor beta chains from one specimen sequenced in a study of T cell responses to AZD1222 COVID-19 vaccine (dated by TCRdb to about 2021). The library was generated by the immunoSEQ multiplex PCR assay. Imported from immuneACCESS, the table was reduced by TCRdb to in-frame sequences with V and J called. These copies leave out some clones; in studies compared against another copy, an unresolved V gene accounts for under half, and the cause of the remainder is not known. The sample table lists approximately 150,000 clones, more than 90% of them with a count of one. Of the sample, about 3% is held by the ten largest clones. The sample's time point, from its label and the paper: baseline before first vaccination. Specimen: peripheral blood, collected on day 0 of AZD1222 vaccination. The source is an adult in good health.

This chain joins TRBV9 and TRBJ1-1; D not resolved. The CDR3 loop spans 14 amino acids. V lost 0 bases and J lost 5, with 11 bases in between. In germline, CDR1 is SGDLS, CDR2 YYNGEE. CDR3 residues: CASSVAALGTEAFF. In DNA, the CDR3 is TGTGCCAGCAGCGTAGCGGCCCTGGGAACTGAAGCTTTCTTT.

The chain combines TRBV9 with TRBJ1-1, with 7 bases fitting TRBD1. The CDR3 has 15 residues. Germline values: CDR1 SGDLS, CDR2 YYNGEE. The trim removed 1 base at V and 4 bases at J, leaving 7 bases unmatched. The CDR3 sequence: CASSVSEGAGTEAFF. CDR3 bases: TGTGCCAGCAGCGTATCGGAGGGGGCGGGCACTGAAGCTTTCTTT.

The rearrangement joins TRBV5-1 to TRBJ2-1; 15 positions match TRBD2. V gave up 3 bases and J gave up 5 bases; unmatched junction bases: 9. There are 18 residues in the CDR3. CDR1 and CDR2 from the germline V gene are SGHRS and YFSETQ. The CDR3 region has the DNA TGCGCCAGCAGCTCTCGGACTAGCGGGAGGGTTAGTAACAATGAGCAGTTCTTC. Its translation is CASSSRTSGRVSNNEQFF.

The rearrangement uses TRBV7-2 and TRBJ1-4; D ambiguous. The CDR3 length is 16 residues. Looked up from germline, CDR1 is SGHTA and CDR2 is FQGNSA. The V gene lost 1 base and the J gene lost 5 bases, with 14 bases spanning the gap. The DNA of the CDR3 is TGTGCCAGCAGCTTAGAAGGTGGGCCCCTAAATGAAAAACTGTTTTTT. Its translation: CASSLEGGPLNEKLFF. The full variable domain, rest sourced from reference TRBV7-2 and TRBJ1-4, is GAGVSQSPSNKVTEKGKDVELRCDPISGHTALYWYRQSLGQGLEFLIYFQGNSAPDKSGLPSDRFSAERTGGSVSTLTIQRTQQEDSAVYLCASSLEGGPLNEKLFFGSGTQLSVL.

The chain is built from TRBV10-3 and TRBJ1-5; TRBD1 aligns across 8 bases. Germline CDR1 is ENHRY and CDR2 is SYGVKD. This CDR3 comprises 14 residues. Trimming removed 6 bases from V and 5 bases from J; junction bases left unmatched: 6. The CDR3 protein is CAISRQGPDQPQHF. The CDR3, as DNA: TGTGCCATCAGCAGACAGGGGCCCGATCAGCCCCAGCATTTT.

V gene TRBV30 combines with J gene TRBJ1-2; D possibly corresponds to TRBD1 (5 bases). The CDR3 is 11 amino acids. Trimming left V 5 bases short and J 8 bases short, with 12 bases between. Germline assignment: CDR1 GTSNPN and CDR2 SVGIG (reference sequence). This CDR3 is CAWDRGEGYTF. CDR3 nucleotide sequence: TGTGCCTGGGACAGAGGAGAGGGCTACACCTTC.

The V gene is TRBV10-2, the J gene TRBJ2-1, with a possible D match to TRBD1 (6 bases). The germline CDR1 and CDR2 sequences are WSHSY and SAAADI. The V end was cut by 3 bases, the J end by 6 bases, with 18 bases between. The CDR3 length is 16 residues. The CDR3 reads CASSDPASGVSNEQFF. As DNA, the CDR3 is TGCGCCAGCAGTGACCCCGCCTCAGGGGTTAGCAATGAGCAGTTCTTC.

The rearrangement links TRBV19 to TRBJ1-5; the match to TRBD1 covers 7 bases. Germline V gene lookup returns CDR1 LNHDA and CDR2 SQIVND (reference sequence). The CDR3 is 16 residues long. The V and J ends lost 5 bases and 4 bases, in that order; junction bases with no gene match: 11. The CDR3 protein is CASSGRVGTDNQPQHF. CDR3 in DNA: TGTGCCAGTAGTGGACGGGTGGGGACAGATAATCAGCCCCAGCATTTT. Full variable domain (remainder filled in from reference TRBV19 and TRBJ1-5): DGGITQSPKYLFRKEGQNVTLSCEQNLNHDAMYWYRQDPGQGLRLIYYSQIVNDFQKGDIAEGYSVSREKKESFPLTVTSAQKNPTAFYLCASSGRVGTDNQPQHFGDGTRLSIL.

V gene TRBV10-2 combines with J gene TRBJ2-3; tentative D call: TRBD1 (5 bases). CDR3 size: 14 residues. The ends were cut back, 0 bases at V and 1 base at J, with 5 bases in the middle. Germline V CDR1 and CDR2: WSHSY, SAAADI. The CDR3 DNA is TGCGCCAGCAGTGAGTCGACAGGCACAGATACGCAGTATTTT. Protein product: CASSESTGTDTQYF.

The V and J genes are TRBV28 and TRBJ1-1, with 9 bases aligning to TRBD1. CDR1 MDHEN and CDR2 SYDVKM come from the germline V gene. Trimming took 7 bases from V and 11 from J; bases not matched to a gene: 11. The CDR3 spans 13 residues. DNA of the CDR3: TGTGCCAGCACTCCCGGACAGGGGAGGGAGGCTTTCTTT. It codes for CASTPGQGREAFF.

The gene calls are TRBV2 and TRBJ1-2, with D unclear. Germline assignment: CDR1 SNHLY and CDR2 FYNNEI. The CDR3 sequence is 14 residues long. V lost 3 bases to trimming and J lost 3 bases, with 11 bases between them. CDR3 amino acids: CASSDHGSHYGYTF. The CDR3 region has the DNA TGTGCCAGCAGTGATCATGGCTCCCACTATGGCTACACCTTC.

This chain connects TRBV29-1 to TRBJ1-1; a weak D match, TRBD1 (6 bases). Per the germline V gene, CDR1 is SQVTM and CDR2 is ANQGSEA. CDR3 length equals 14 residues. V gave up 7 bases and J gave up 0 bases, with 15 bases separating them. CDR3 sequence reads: CSAWTATLNTEAFF. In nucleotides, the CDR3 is TGCAGCGCTTGGACAGCAACCTTGAACACTGAAGCTTTCTTT.

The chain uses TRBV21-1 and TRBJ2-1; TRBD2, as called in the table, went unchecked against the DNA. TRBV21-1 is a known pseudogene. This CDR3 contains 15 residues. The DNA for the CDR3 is TGTGCCAGCAGCGTCGTAGCGGGACCCTACAATGAGCAGTTCTTC. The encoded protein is CASSVVAGPYNEQFF.

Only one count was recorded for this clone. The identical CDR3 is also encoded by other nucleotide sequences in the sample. The DNA of the CDR3 is TGTGCCAGCTCACCCAGGGGCACCGGGGAGCTGTTTTTT. As protein: CASSPRGTGELFF. The rearrangement links TRBV18 to TRBJ2-2; D is perhaps TRBD1 (6 bases). The germline V gene has CDR1 KGHSH and CDR2 LQKENI. The CDR3 totals 13 residues. V was cut by 3 bases and J by 4 bases, with 6 bases left in between.

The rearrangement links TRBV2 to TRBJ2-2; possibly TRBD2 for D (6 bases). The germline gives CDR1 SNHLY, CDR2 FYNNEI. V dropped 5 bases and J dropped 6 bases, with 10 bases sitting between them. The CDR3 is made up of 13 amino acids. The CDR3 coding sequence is TGTGCCAGCAGTCCTAGCGAGTCCGGGGAGCTGTTTTTT. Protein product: CASSPSESGELFF.

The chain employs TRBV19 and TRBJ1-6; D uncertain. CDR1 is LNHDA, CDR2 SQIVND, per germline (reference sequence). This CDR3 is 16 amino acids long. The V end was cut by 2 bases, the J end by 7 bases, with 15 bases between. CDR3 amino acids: CASSIISAGGNSPLHF. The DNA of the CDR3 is TGTGCCAGTAGTATAATTTCGGCGGGCGGAAATTCACCCCTCCACTTT.

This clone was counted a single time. This CDR3 is CASSYQETQYF. DNA for the CDR3: TGCGCCAGCAGCTATCAAGAGACCCAGTACTTC. The rearrangement joins TRBV5-1 to TRBJ2-5, with D uncertain. The CDR3 has 11 residues. V was trimmed by 3 bases and J by 2 bases, leaving 2 bases between them. Germline V CDR1 and CDR2: SGHRS, YFSETQ.

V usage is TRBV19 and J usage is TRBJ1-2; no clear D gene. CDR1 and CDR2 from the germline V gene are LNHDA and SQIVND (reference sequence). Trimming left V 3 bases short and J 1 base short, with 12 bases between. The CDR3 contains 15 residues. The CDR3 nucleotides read TGTGCCAGTAGTATTAACTTCGGAATTAACTATGGCTACACCTTC. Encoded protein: CASSINFGINYGYTF.

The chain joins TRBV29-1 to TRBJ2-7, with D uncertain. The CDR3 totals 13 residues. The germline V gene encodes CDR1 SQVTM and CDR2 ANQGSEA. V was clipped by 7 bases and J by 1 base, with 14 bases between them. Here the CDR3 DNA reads TGCAGCGCCAGTAAACCCGGGTCCTACGAGCAGTACTTC. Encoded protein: CSASKPGSYEQYF.

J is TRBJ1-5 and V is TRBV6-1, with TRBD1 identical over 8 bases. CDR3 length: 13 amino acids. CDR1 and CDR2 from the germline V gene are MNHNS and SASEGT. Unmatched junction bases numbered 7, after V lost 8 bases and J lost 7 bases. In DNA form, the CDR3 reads TGTGCCAGCGCAGCAGGGGGCGAGCAGCCCCAGCATTTT. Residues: CASAAGGEQPQHF.

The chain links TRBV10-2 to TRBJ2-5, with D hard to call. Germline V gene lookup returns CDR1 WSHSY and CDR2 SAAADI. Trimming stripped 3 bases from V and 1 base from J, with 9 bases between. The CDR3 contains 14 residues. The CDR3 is CASSESAAQETQYF. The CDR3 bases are TGCGCCAGCAGTGAATCGGCGGCCCAAGAGACCCAGTACTTC.

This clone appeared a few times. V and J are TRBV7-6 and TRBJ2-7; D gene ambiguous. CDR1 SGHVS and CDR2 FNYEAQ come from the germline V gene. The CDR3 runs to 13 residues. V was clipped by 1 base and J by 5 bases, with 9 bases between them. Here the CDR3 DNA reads TGTGCCAGCAGCTTAGAGGGTCGGGACGAGCAGTACTTC. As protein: CASSLEGRDEQYF.

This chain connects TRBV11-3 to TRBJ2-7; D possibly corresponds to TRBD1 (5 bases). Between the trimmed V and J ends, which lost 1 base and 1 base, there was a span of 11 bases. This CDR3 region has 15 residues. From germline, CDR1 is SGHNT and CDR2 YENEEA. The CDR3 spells CASSLGSDMSYEQYF. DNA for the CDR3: TGTGCCAGCAGCTTAGGATCGGACATGTCCTACGAGCAGTACTTC.

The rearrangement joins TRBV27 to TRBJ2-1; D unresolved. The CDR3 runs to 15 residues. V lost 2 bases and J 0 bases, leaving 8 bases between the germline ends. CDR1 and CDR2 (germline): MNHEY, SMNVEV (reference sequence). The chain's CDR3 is CASSLGIPSYNEQFF. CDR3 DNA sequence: TGTGCCAGCAGTTTAGGGATCCCCTCCTACAATGAGCAGTTCTTC.

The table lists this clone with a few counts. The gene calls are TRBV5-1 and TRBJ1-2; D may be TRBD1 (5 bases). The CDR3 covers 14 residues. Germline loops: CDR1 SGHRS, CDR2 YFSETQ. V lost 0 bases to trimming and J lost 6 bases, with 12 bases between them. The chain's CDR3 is CASSLEAGLHGYTF. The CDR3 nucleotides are TGCGCCAGCAGCTTGGAGGCGGGGCTGCATGGCTACACCTTC.

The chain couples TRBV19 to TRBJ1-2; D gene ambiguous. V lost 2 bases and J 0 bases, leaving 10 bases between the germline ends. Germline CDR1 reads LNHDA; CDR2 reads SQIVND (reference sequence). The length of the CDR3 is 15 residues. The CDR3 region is CASSINGRTNYGYTF. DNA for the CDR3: TGTGCCAGTAGTATAAACGGGCGCACTAACTATGGCTACACCTTC.

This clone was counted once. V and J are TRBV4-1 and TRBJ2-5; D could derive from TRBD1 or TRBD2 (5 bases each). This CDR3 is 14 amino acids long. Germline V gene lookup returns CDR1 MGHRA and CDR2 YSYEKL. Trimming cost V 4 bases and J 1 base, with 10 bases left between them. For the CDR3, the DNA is TGCGCCAGCAGCCCTGGGACGGCCCAAGAGACCCAGTACTTC. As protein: CASSPGTAQETQYF.